The 15 T cell receptor beta chains below were found in one sample sequenced in a study of shared clonotypes between healthy human individuals. Method: immunoSEQ multiplex PCR; TCRdb's copy keeps in-frame clones and lacks some. The table has about 2 million clones, 85% to 95% seen once. The sequenced sample was naive CD4+ T cells sorted from blood. The subset: CD45RA+ positively selected. These receptors were taken from a man between 18 and 29 years old in good health.

The chain employs TRBV6-6 and TRBJ1-6, with D hard to call. V was cut by 1 base and J by 7 bases, with 5 bases left in between. Germline values: CDR1 MNHNY, CDR2 SVGAGI (reference sequence). The CDR3 loop spans 13 amino acids. The CDR3 is CASSYFANSPLHF. CDR3 nucleotide sequence: TGTGCCAGCAGTTACTTTGCAAATTCACCCCTCCACTTT.

This rearrangement joins TRBV11-1 to TRBJ2-7; weak D call: TRBD2 (6 bases). Germline V lookup: CDR1 SGHAT, CDR2 FQDESV (reference sequence). V shed 1 base and J shed 2 bases, with 12 bases lying between them. The CDR3 loop spans 15 amino acids. CDR3 protein: CASSLGGTPAYEQYF. The CDR3 DNA is TGTGCCAGCAGCTTAGGGGGGACTCCAGCCTACGAGCAGTACTTC.

The V and J genes are TRBV6-5 and TRBJ1-2, with a tentative D call TRBD1 (5 bases). The germline gives CDR1 MNHEY, CDR2 SVGAGI. Trimming shortened V by 6 bases and J by 0 bases, and 11 bases separated the two germline ends. CDR3 length: 14 amino acids. CDR3 DNA sequence: TGTGCCAGCAGGGGGGTTTTAGCTAACTATGGCTACACCTTC. Encoded protein: CASRGVLANYGYTF.

V and J are TRBV9 and TRBJ2-2, with a weak D call TRBD1 (6 bases). This CDR3 spans 16 amino acids. Looked up from germline, CDR1 is SGDLS and CDR2 is YYNGEE. V lost 3 bases to trimming and J lost 3 bases, with 15 bases between them. CDR3 sequence reads: CASSGTPGQYTGELFF. The CDR3 DNA reads as TGTGCCAGCAGCGGGACGCCGGGACAATACACCGGGGAGCTGTTTTTT.

This chain connects TRBV2 to TRBJ1-2; 12 bases align to TRBD1. The CDR3 totals 17 residues. V lost 5 bases, J lost 7 bases, and 14 bases stayed unmatched. From germline, CDR1 is SNHLY and CDR2 FYNNEI. The DNA of the CDR3 is TGTGCCAGCAGTTATTTAGGGACAGGGGGCCGCCTACGTGGCTACACCTTC. Translated: CASSYLGTGGRLRGYTF.

With regard to this clone: A much larger clonotype is one base distant, so this may be a read error. The chain uses TRBV29-1 and TRBJ2-5; D is possibly TRBD1 (5 bases). This CDR3 contains 11 residues. Trimming took 3 bases from V and 3 from J, leaving 5 bases between them. Germline V lookup: CDR1 SQVTM, CDR2 ANQGSEA. The CDR3 DNA sequence: TGCAGCGTTGACAGGGAAGAGACCCAGTACTTC. Its protein is CSVDREETQYF.

The rearrangement joins TRBV7-9 to TRBJ2-6, with D perhaps matching TRBD1 (6 bases). The CDR3 contains 18 residues. V shed 2 bases and J shed 0 bases, with 14 bases lying between them. Germline V gene lookup returns CDR1 SEHNR and CDR2 FQNEAQ (reference sequence). The CDR3 region has the DNA TGTGCCAGCAGCTTACACCGGGACACCAACTCTGGGGCCAACGTCCTGACTTTC. This sequence encodes CASSLHRDTNSGANVLTF.

V usage is TRBV15 and J usage is TRBJ2-1, with D uncertain. CDR1 is LNHNV, CDR2 YYDKDF, per germline (reference sequence). V was shortened by 8 bases and J by 0 bases, with 5 bases between the two germline ends. The CDR3 consists of 12 residues. The CDR3: CATRNSYNEQFF. For the CDR3, the DNA is TGTGCCACCCGGAACTCCTACAATGAGCAGTTCTTC. Drawing the rest from reference TRBV15 and TRBJ2-1, the complete variable domain is DAMVIQNPRYQVTQFGKPVTLSCSQTLNHNVMYWYQQKSSQAPKLLFHYYDKDFNNEADTPDNFQSRRPNTSFCFLDIRSPGLGDTAMYLCATRNSYNEQFFGPGTRLTVL.

The rearrangement joins TRBV6-1 to TRBJ1-4; D is unclear. The V and J ends lost 0 bases and 8 bases respectively, with 16 bases between them. The length of the CDR3 is 16 residues. CDR1 is MNHNS and CDR2 is SASEGT in the germline V gene. CDR3 loop: CASSEALVNSEEKLFF. The CDR3 DNA follows: TGTGCCAGCAGTGAAGCGCTGGTCAACTCGGAGGAAAAACTGTTTTTT.

This clone appeared once. Other DNA sequences from this sample encode an identical CDR3 as well. V usage is TRBV5-1 and J usage is TRBJ2-2; the match to TRBD1 covers 9 bases. The CDR3 has 15 residues. V lost 0 bases, J lost 5 bases, and 2 bases stayed unmatched. Germline loops: CDR1 SGHRS, CDR2 YFSETQ. In DNA, the CDR3 is TGCGCCAGCAGCTTGGGGACAGGGGTAACCGGGGAGCTGTTTTTT. Its protein is CASSLGTGVTGELFF.

The V gene is TRBV29-1, the J gene TRBJ1-2, with TRBD1 identical over 8 bases. CDR1 is SQVTM, CDR2 ANQGSEA, per germline. V dropped 4 bases and J dropped 7; count of bases not matched to a gene: 5. CDR3 length: 12 amino acids. CDR3 sequence reads: CSVAPQGGGYTF. As DNA, the CDR3 is TGCAGCGTTGCCCCACAGGGGGGTGGCTACACCTTC.

V is TRBV5-1 and J is TRBJ2-5; TRBD1 might be the D (6 bases). The CDR3 runs 16 residues. Germline values: CDR1 SGHRS, CDR2 YFSETQ. The ends were cut back, 5 bases at V and 3 bases at J, with 20 bases in the middle. This CDR3 is CASSSQGSGEKETQYF. The CDR3, as DNA: TGCGCCAGCAGTTCGCAGGGGTCAGGGGAAAAAGAGACCCAGTACTTC.

The V call is TRBV29-1, the J call TRBJ1-1; TRBD1 agrees at 7 bases. This CDR3 spans 12 amino acids. In germline, CDR1 is SQVTM, CDR2 ANQGSEA. J gave up 5 bases and V 7 bases, and 7 bases lay outside the gene matches. In nucleotides, the CDR3 is TGCAGCGCTAAACAGGGGTTGACTGAAGCTTTCTTT. Translating gives CSAKQGLTEAFF.

V is TRBV5-1 and J is TRBJ2-3, with 11 bases aligning to TRBD2. Germline V gives CDR1 SGHRS, CDR2 YFSETQ. CDR3 size: 14 residues. Unmatched junction bases numbered 2, after V lost 5 bases and J lost 3 bases. As DNA, the CDR3 is TGCGCCAGCAGAGTAGCGGGAGGGACAGATACGCAGTATTTT. This gives the protein CASRVAGGTDTQYF.

This clone appeared a single time. V usage is TRBV6-5 and J usage is TRBJ1-4; 9 bases agree with TRBD1. The CDR3 consists of 15 residues. V lost 8 bases, J lost 6 bases, and 10 bases stayed unmatched. The V gene's germline CDR1 is MNHEY and CDR2 SVGAGI. The CDR3 here is CASRPMGQGDEKLFF. CDR3 sequence (DNA): TGTGCCAGCCGACCTATGGGACAGGGAGATGAAAAACTGTTTTTT.